This TCR beta chain was observed in a study of T-cell memory formation after mild COVID-19 (dated by TCRdb to about 2021). Regarding the complete study: Most TCR sequence clusters were specific to one of the two donors. In two donors, T-cell clones that expanded and contracted after mild COVID-19 were tracked by sequencing TCRalpha and TCRbeta repertoires over time. Two young, previously healthy adult volunteers made up the cohort, one male and one female. The paper as a whole reports these results and caveats: Only a couple of mild cases were covered in the study, and larger cohorts including severe cases with pre-infection samples were considered necessary. SARS-CoV-2 specificity of the second-wave clones peaking on day 37 was not confirmed. Contracting CD4+ clones were found mainly in CM and EM memory subsets, while CD8+ clones were enriched in EMRA. Clones that contracted from day 15 to 85 showed balanced CD4/CD8 phenotypes, whereas a second wave of clones that expanded from day 15 to 37 leaned towards CD4+. Some responding clones were detected in pre-infection memory, suggesting pre-existing cross-reactive memory T cells joined the SARS-CoV-2 response.

PBMCs were isolated by Ficoll-Paque density gradient centrifugation. This clonotype was detected a few times. There is no known antigen for this receptor. No quality values exist for individual bases; no much larger clone is one base distant. Sequencing used an Illumina NovaSeq 6000. Using 5'RACE with constant-segment primers, TCRalpha and TCRbeta cDNA libraries were constructed, with sample barcodes and unique molecular identifiers added in the process. Trizol reagent was used to extract RNA from every sample. The libraries were amplified in two PCR steps, and the second step added a second sample barcode and Illumina TruSeq adapters. Libraries were sequenced on an Illumina NovaSeq with 2 x 150 bp paired-end reads. On the authors' methods: Demultiplexing of reads and collapsing into UMI-guided consensus sequences were performed with migec v1.2.7. Using mixcr v2.1.11, UMI consensuses were aligned to TRA and TRB V and J templates and then assembled into clonotypes. Expanded or contracted clonotypes were those called significant by both edgeR and NoisET, with noise models trained on biological replicates. For edgeR calls, the thresholds were a false discovery rate-adjusted p below 0.01 and a log2 fold-change of 1. As an exploratory analysis of dynamics, PCA with hierarchical clustering was applied to max-normalized trajectories of the 1000 most abundant clonotypes. Each responding clone was given a CD4 or CD8 phenotype based on the CD4+ and CD8+ repertoires, which had been sequenced separately. TCRdb reworked the public reads: Q25 trimming with fastp, MiXCR clone assembly, productive beta chains retained. Each entry merges the rows of one CDR3 protein and shows their most common DNA and genes. For this entry, the V and J calls and clone size follow TCRdb and not the study's own pipeline. This sample is represented by around 250,000 distinct CDR3 sequences; 16% of them were singletons. In total, the top ten clones hold approximately 23% of the sample.

V is pared back by 0 bases and J by 8 bases, with 13 bases lying between the germline termini. Reading the germline V gene gives CDR1 MNHEY and CDR2 SVGAGI. Measured from the cysteine to the phenylalanine, the CDR3 is 14 residues long. Of all the DNA, just the CDR3 is kept, 42 bases in frame from base 1. The origin of this receptor is a man between 18 and 35 years old who had mild COVID-19 (a few samples of this study predate the infection). The sample titles of this study are shuffled in the database, so cell type and time point are left out; the donor was told from shared clones. The sequencing sample was made of PBMCs or a T cell subset sorted from them (not recorded which). The V gene is TRBV6-5 and the J gene is TRBJ1-2, with TRBD1 tentatively as D gene (5 bases match). The CDR3: CASSYSGVRWGYTF. The nucleotide sequence reads as follows: TGTGCCAGCAGTTACTCAGGGGTTCGCTGGGGCTACACCTTC.